Following are 30 T cell receptor beta chains from one sample sequenced in a study of beta chain features in type 1 diabetes. Whole-study findings and limits: Shortening that was moderate but significant affected the TCRB CDR3s of Type 1 diabetes patients in all four CD4+ subsets.

Sequencing targeted expressed TCRB transcripts, as all isolated RNA had been reverse transcribed. TCRdb's table, derived via immunoSEQ multiplex PCR, lists solely in-frame clones and lacks some. The data hold roughly 330,000 clones, with approximately 12% observed a single time. No antigen is known for these receptors. Sequenced input: naive CD4+ T cells from blood. These receptors all stem from a woman between 18 and 29 years old with type 1 diabetes.

In this sample, this clone turned up a few times. The genes are TRBV4-1 and TRBJ1-1, with D possibly matching TRBD1 (5 bases). CDR1 is MGHRA, CDR2 YSYEKL, per germline. The CDR3 totals 13 residues. V gave up 1 base and J gave up 10 bases, with 13 bases separating them. This CDR3 reads CASSQVTGIGAFF. The CDR3 nucleotides read TGCGCCAGCAGCCAAGTTACAGGCATCGGAGCTTTCTTT.

The chain employs TRBV6-6 and TRBJ2-3, with a weak D call TRBD2 (6 bases). Trimming removed 8 bases at V and 6 bases at J, with 15 bases between. The CDR3 length is 13 residues. Germline CDR1 and CDR2: MNHNY and SVGAGI (reference sequence). CDR3 bases: TGTGCCAGCGGGGATGGGGGGTCCGATACGCAGTATTTT. Its protein product is CASGDGGSDTQYF.

This clone was seen more than once but under ten times. One end of the junction varies from germline; a read error may be responsible. The CDR3 sequence is CAWSVLGDTANF. The DNA for the CDR3 is TGTGCCTGGAGTGTACTGGGTGACACCGCCAATTTC. The chain links TRBV30 to TRBJ1-2; D is unclear. The germline V gene has CDR1 GTSNPN and CDR2 SVGIG (reference sequence). The CDR3 is 12 residues long.

As concerns this clone: Other DNA variants within this sample encode the same CDR3. The rearrangement joins TRBV6-5 to TRBJ1-1; no clear D. This CDR3 has 13 residues. V shed 0 bases and J shed 1 base, with 3 bases lying between them. Germline-derived CDR1 and CDR2 are MNHEY and SVGAGI. The CDR3 region is CASSYSRNTEAFF. Written as DNA, the CDR3 is TGTGCCAGCAGTTACTCCAGGAACACTGAAGCTTTCTTT.

This chain links TRBV7-2 with TRBJ2-3; 9 nucleotides agree with TRBD1. Germline CDR1 is SGHTA and CDR2 is FQGNSA. The J segment lost 4 bases and the V segment lost 3 bases, leaving 2 bases of the junction unmatched. This CDR3 region has 14 residues. For the CDR3, the DNA is TGTGCCAGCAGCTTGGGACAGGGCGCAGATACGCAGTATTTT. Its protein product is CASSLGQGADTQYF.

V is TRBV6-5 and J is TRBJ1-2; no clear D. The CDR3 has 13 residues. V was pared by 5 bases and J by 4 bases, with 11 bases between. CDR1 is MNHEY and CDR2 is SVGAGI in the germline V gene. The DNA of the CDR3 is TGTGCCAGCAGTCGAAGCATTACCTATGGCTACACCTTC. It codes for CASSRSITYGYTF.

This clone was detected only a few times. The J gene is TRBJ2-1, the V gene TRBV7-2, with a tentative D call TRBD2 (6 bases). Trimming left V 5 bases short and J 4 bases short, with 12 bases between. The CDR3 length is 14 residues. Germline assignment: CDR1 SGHTA and CDR2 FQGNSA. The CDR3 sequence: CASSVGLIYNEQFF. The CDR3 nucleotides are TGTGCCAGCAGCGTGGGACTTATTTACAATGAGCAGTTCTTC.

This clone was detected a few times. The rearrangement links TRBV30 to TRBJ2-1; 9 bases map to TRBD2. With 0 bases clipped from V and 6 bases from J, the junction kept 3 bases outside the gene matches. CDR3 length: 14 residues. Germline V gives CDR1 GTSNPN, CDR2 SVGIG (reference sequence). The CDR3 DNA is TGTGCCTGGAGTGTAGGGACTAGCCTCAATGAGCAGTTCTTC. Protein product: CAWSVGTSLNEQFF.

Only a few counts were recorded for this clone. The rearrangement links TRBV19 to TRBJ2-5, with D possibly matching TRBD2 (5 bases). Germline V gives CDR1 LNHDA, CDR2 SQIVND (reference sequence). This CDR3 comprises 14 residues. Trimming took 4 bases from V and 7 from J, leaving 16 bases between them. CDR3 residues: CASSTGRGGGTQYF. As DNA, the CDR3 is TGTGCCAGTAGTACCGGCCGGGGTGGAGGGACCCAGTACTTC.

This sequence joins TRBV18 and TRBJ2-7, with TRBD2 matching over 9 bases. Germline V CDR1 and CDR2: KGHSH, LQKENI. CDR3 length: 15 residues. Trimming cost V 2 bases and J 3 bases; bases outside gene matches: 5. The CDR3 DNA reads as TGTGCCAGCTCACCAACTCTAGCGGGGAACTACGAGCAGTACGTC. Its protein product is CASSPTLAGNYEQYV.

This clone has only a few counts. This rearrangement joins TRBV4-1 to TRBJ1-2, with 11 bases fitting TRBD1. The CDR3 extends over 16 amino acids. Per the germline V gene, CDR1 is MGHRA and CDR2 is YSYEKL. With V trimmed by 1 base and J by 2 bases, 3 bases remained unmatched. The CDR3 spells CASSQGRDRGNYGYTF. The CDR3 DNA follows: TGCGCCAGCAGCCAAGGACGGGACAGGGGGAACTATGGCTACACCTTC.

The chain couples TRBV7-2 to TRBJ2-1; TRBD2 agrees at 9 bases. Germline V gene lookup returns CDR1 SGHTA and CDR2 FQGNSA. V gave up 2 bases and J gave up 10 bases; unmatched junction bases: 9. The CDR3 runs 15 residues. DNA for the CDR3: TGTGCCAGCAGCTTACAGGGCCTAGCGGGATACGAGCAGTTCTTC. This gives the protein CASSLQGLAGYEQFF. Full variable domain (rest looked up from reference TRBV7-2 and TRBJ2-1): GAGVSQSPSNKVTEKGKDVELRCDPISGHTALYWYRQSLGQGLEFLIYFQGNSAPDKSGLPSDRFSAERTGGSVSTLTIQRTQQEDSAVYLCASSLQGLAGYEQFFGPGTRLTVL.

The chain recombines TRBV9 with TRBJ2-1, with 8 nucleotides matching TRBD1. The CDR3 has 16 residues. From germline, CDR1 is SGDLS and CDR2 YYNGEE. V shed 0 bases, J shed 3 bases, and the junction held 5 bases outside the gene matches. CDR3: CASSVVTGVGYNEQFF. The CDR3 nucleotides read TGTGCCAGCAGCGTAGTGACAGGGGTGGGCTACAATGAGCAGTTCTTC.

The chain employs TRBV7-9 and TRBJ2-6, with 7 positions matching TRBD2. Germline-derived CDR1 and CDR2 are SEHNR and FQNEAQ (reference sequence). The CDR3 is made up of 16 amino acids. J gave up 6 bases and V 5 bases, and 10 bases lay outside the gene matches. CDR3 amino acids: CASSPKGGYEANVLTF. The CDR3 DNA reads as TGTGCCAGCAGCCCAAAGGGAGGGTACGAGGCCAACGTCCTGACTTTC.

This clone showed up just a few times. J is TRBJ2-2 and V is TRBV18, with D possibly matching TRBD1 (5 bases). The CDR3 extends over 14 amino acids. Trimming took 3 bases from V and 5 from J, leaving 10 bases between them. Germline CDR1 reads KGHSH; CDR2 reads LQKENI. CDR3 sequence: CASSPRAGTGELFF. The CDR3 DNA is TGTGCCAGCTCACCCAGGGCCGGGACCGGGGAGCTGTTTTTT. The complete variable domain, with remaining parts taken from reference TRBV18 and TRBJ2-2, reads NAGVMQNPRHLVRRRGQEARLRCSPMKGHSHVYWYRQLPEEGLKFMVYLQKENIIDESGMPKERFSAEFPKEGPSILRIQQVVRGDSAAYFCASSPRAGTGELFFGEGSRLTVL.

This chain connects TRBV29-1 to TRBJ2-5, with unresolved D. Germline CDR1 SQVTM, CDR2 ANQGSEA. The ends were cut back, 7 bases at V and 3 bases at J, with 15 bases in the middle. The CDR3 is made up of 13 amino acids. The CDR3 nucleotides are TGCAGCGCCTGCTCGAGCGCCGAAGAGACCCAGTACTTC. Translated: CSACSSAEETQYF.

The rearrangement uses TRBV5-1 and TRBJ1-1; D may be TRBD1 (5 bases). Trimming took off 4 bases at V and 1 base at J, with 11 bases between the two ends. This CDR3 contains 14 residues. Per the germline V gene, CDR1 is SGHRS and CDR2 is YFSETQ. CDR3 amino acids: CASSRQRSNTEAFF. The DNA of the CDR3 is TGCGCCAGCAGCAGACAGCGCTCGAACACTGAAGCTTTCTTT.

The rearrangement links TRBV9 to TRBJ2-7; 9 bases line up with TRBD1. Looked up from germline, CDR1 is SGDLS and CDR2 is YYNGEE. The CDR3 is 15 amino acids. Losses at the gene ends were 3 bases for V and 5 bases for J; bases not matched to a gene: 9. The DNA of the CDR3 is TGTGCCAGCAGCGCGGTGGACAGGGGTATCCACGAGCAGTACTTC. This sequence encodes CASSAVDRGIHEQYF.

The chain recombines TRBV7-2 with TRBJ1-2, with 7 bases fitting TRBD1. V was clipped by 0 bases and J by 1 base; unmatched bases: 11. CDR1 is SGHTA, CDR2 FQGNSA, per germline. This CDR3 region has 18 residues. In DNA, the CDR3 is TGTGCCAGCAGCTTAGCGGCGTTGACAGGGCTCGATAACTATGGCTACACCTTC. It codes for CASSLAALTGLDNYGYTF.

The chain has TRBV30 and TRBJ1-5; D is possibly TRBD1 (6 bases). The ends were cut back, 2 bases at V and 9 bases at J, with 17 bases in the middle. The germline gives CDR1 GTSNPN, CDR2 SVGIG (reference sequence). This CDR3 contains 14 residues. CDR3 region: CAWSSTGREGPQHF. The CDR3, as DNA: TGTGCCTGGAGTTCGACAGGCCGGGAGGGGCCCCAGCATTTT.

This clone was counted between two and nine times. The chain uses TRBV29-1 and TRBJ1-2, with 7 positions matching TRBD1. The length of the CDR3 is 11 residues. The germline gives CDR1 SQVTM, CDR2 ANQGSEA. With 7 bases clipped from V and 8 bases from J, the junction kept 7 bases outside the gene matches. The CDR3 DNA follows: TGCAGCGCAAAGGGGGCGTGGGGCTACACCTTC. Amino acids: CSAKGAWGYTF.

CDR3 DNA sequence: TGTGCCAGCAGTCAGCAGGGAACGAGCTCTGGAAACACCATATATTTT. Its protein is CASSQQGTSSGNTIYF. The rearrangement joins TRBV7-9 to TRBJ1-3; D possibly corresponds to TRBD1 (5 bases). Trimming cost V 6 bases and J 0 bases, with 15 bases left between them. Looked up from germline, CDR1 is SEHNR and CDR2 is FQNEAQ (reference sequence). CDR3 size: 16 residues.

This clone showed up just a few times. V is TRBV5-4 and J is TRBJ2-1, with D possibly TRBD1 on 6 matching bases. The V and J ends lost 1 base and 4 bases respectively, with 15 bases between them. Germline V gives CDR1 SGHNT, CDR2 YYREEE (reference sequence). CDR3 length equals 16 residues. The CDR3 DNA reads as TGTGCCAGCAGCTTGAACAGGGCCACGACATACAATGAGCAGTTCTTC. The encoded protein is CASSLNRATTYNEQFF.

This clone was counted a few times. The chain recombines TRBV4-1 with TRBJ2-4; perhaps TRBD2 as D (6 bases). The V gene's germline CDR1 is MGHRA and CDR2 YSYEKL. The CDR3 covers 16 residues. V lost 1 base and J 7 bases, leaving 17 bases between the germline ends. The CDR3 sequence: CASSQAYGAGGNIQYF. DNA of the CDR3: TGCGCCAGCAGCCAAGCATATGGGGCCGGGGGTAACATTCAGTACTTC.

On this clone: This same CDR3 is encoded by further DNA sequences in the sample. V usage is TRBV7-9 and J usage is TRBJ1-1, with 7 bases aligning to TRBD1. CDR1 and CDR2 (germline): SEHNR, FQNEAQ (reference sequence). V gave up 3 bases and J gave up 5 bases; unmatched junction bases: 6. The CDR3 consists of 14 residues. CDR3 region: CASSLGTGETEAFF. The CDR3 DNA is TGTGCCAGCAGCTTGGGTACAGGGGAGACTGAAGCTTTCTTT.

The chain employs TRBV30 and TRBJ1-4, with a possible D match to TRBD1 (5 bases). Germline assignment: CDR1 GTSNPN and CDR2 SVGIG (reference sequence). The CDR3 loop spans 13 amino acids. V lost 5 bases and J lost 8, with 15 bases in between. CDR3 protein: CAWARQSREKLFF. The CDR3 region has the DNA TGTGCCTGGGCACGACAGTCACGGGAAAAACTGTTTTTT.

The gene calls are TRBV29-1 and TRBJ1-5; D may be TRBD1 (6 bases). The CDR3 covers 12 residues. V was cut by 6 bases and J by 2 bases, with 8 bases left in between. Germline CDR1 and CDR2: SQVTM and ANQGSEA. The CDR3 region has the DNA TGCAGCGTCGGACAGCGCAATCAGCCCCAGCATTTT. Its translation is CSVGQRNQPQHF.

The genes are TRBV5-4 and TRBJ1-1; TRBD1 matches 7 bases. V was pared by 4 bases and J by 4 bases, with 7 bases of the junction left unmatched. The length of the CDR3 is 14 residues. Germline V gene sequence: CDR1 SGHNT, CDR2 YYREEE (reference sequence). The CDR3 loop is CASSPRGLGTEAFF. The CDR3 coding sequence is TGTGCCAGCAGCCCGAGGGGGCTTGGCACTGAAGCTTTCTTT.

This clone was detected a few times. The chain joins TRBV5-1 to TRBJ2-5; 7 nucleotides line up with TRBD2. Germline V gives CDR1 SGHRS, CDR2 YFSETQ. The CDR3 covers 17 residues. Losses at the gene ends were 6 bases for V and 2 bases for J; bases not matched to a gene: 16. CDR3 bases: TGCGCCAGCACACCTCCTGGGGCTAGCGGAGTTCAAGAGACCCAGTACTTC. Protein: CASTPPGASGVQETQYF. Full variable domain (rest looked up from reference TRBV5-1 and TRBJ2-5): KAGVTQTPRYLIKTRGQQVTLSCSPISGHRSVSWYQQTPGQGLQFLFEYFSETQRNKGNFPGRFSGRQFSNSRSEMNVSTLELGDSALYLCASTPPGASGVQETQYFGPGTRLLVL.

The gene calls are TRBV19 and TRBJ2-5; D ambiguous. The ends were cut back, 2 bases at V and 5 bases at J, with 12 bases in the middle. The CDR3 loop spans 14 amino acids. Germline loops: CDR1 LNHDA, CDR2 SQIVND (reference sequence). The CDR3 spells CASSISTRRETQYF. The DNA for the CDR3 is TGTGCCAGTAGTATATCCACCCGGCGGGAGACCCAGTACTTC.